These 17 T cell receptor beta chains were sequenced from one sample in a study of shared T cell receptors in the human thymus. Profiling relied on immunoSEQ multiplex PCR, and the TCRdb table lists in-frame clones only, not all of them. The repertoire has roughly 660,000 clones, 88% of them found once; the top ten carry around 0.01%. These data were likewise used in another study, on human thymus T cells.

The specimen sequenced was thymocytes. The source is a boy under two years old with a congenital heart defect.

The gene calls are TRBV5-1 and TRBJ2-1, with 15 bases fitting TRBD2. The germline V gene has CDR1 SGHRS and CDR2 YFSETQ. CDR3 size: 16 residues. V lost 7 bases and J lost 7; bases outside the gene matches: 9. CDR3 loop: CASLSGLAGGGNEQFF. Here the CDR3 DNA reads TGCGCCAGCCTTTCGGGACTAGCGGGAGGCGGGAATGAGCAGTTCTTC.

This chain joins TRBV2 and TRBJ2-7; 7 positions match TRBD2. V shed 5 bases and J 0 bases; nucleotides not matched to a gene: 10. Germline V lookup: CDR1 SNHLY, CDR2 FYNNEI. This CDR3 contains 16 residues. The CDR3 protein is CASSRPQRGSSYEQYF. The CDR3 DNA sequence: TGTGCCAGCAGTCGACCCCAGCGGGGCAGCTCCTACGAGCAGTACTTC.

The V gene is TRBV7-9, the J gene TRBJ2-7; 7 bases fit TRBD2. The CDR3 extends over 15 amino acids. V was pared by 2 bases and J by 5 bases, with 9 bases of the junction left unmatched. Germline V gene data show CDR1 as SEHNR and CDR2 as FQNEAQ (reference sequence). The CDR3 DNA is TGTGCCAGCAGCTTATCCTCACTAGCGTCGGACGAGCAGTACTTC. The encoded protein is CASSLSSLASDEQYF.

This sequence joins TRBV5-5 and TRBJ2-5; 8 bases fit TRBD1. Per the germline V gene, CDR1 is SGHKS and CDR2 is YYEKEE (reference sequence). V dropped 4 bases and J dropped 5; count of bases not matched to a gene: 7. The CDR3 loop spans 14 amino acids. CDR3 DNA sequence: TGTGCCAGCAGCCTACCAGGGGGCTGGGAGACCCAGTACTTC. This sequence encodes CASSLPGGWETQYF.

This chain links TRBV5-4 with TRBJ2-5; TRBD1 matches 8 bases. Germline trimming cut 1 base from V and 5 bases from J; bases unmatched to any gene: 13. CDR3 length: 17 residues. Germline V gives CDR1 SGHNT, CDR2 YYREEE (reference sequence). The CDR3 region is CASSLFGAQGARETQYF. DNA for the CDR3: TGTGCCAGCAGCTTGTTCGGTGCGCAGGGGGCCCGGGAGACCCAGTACTTC.

The chain is built from TRBV7-2 and TRBJ2-7, with 9 nucleotides matching TRBD2. This CDR3 is built from 15 residues. Germline CDR1 is SGHTA and CDR2 is FQGNSA. Unmatched junction bases numbered 11, after V lost 7 bases and J lost 4 bases. Here the CDR3 reads CASTHLAGLGYEQYF. CDR3 bases: TGTGCCAGCACACACCTAGCGGGACTAGGATACGAGCAGTACTTC.

V gene TRBV20-1 combines with J gene TRBJ2-5, with 7 bases identical to TRBD2. In germline, CDR1 is DFQATT, CDR2 SNEGSKA (reference sequence). The CDR3 has 11 amino acids. The CDR3 region has the DNA TGCAGGGGGGGAGGGAAAGAGACCCAGTACTTC. Translation gives CRGGGKETQYF.

CDR3 residues: CASSPRQRGDYGYTF. CDR3 coding DNA: TGTGCCAGCAGCCCCCGACAGCGGGGAGACTATGGCTACACCTTC. The rearrangement uses TRBV5-6 and TRBJ1-2; weak D call: TRBD1 (5 bases). V dropped 4 bases and J dropped 3 bases, with 16 bases sitting between them. The CDR3 length is 15 residues. Germline lookup yields CDR1 SGHDT and CDR2 YYEEEE.

The V call is TRBV5-6, the J call TRBJ1-4; 9 nucleotides align to TRBD1. The CDR3 is 17 amino acids. The germline V gene has CDR1 SGHDT and CDR2 YYEEEE. Unmatched junction bases numbered 3, after V lost 0 bases and J lost 0 bases. CDR3 DNA sequence: TGTGCCAGCAGCTTGGGACAGGGGGTGACAACTAATGAAAAACTGTTTTTT. Translated: CASSLGQGVTTNEKLFF.

This chain joins TRBV14 and TRBJ2-2, with D possibly TRBD2 on 6 matching bases. The CDR3 is 16 amino acids. Germline CDR1 is SGHDN and CDR2 is FVKESK. The V end was cut by 3 bases, the J end by 2 bases, with 13 bases between. CDR3 amino acids: CASSQASGFNTGELFF. The CDR3 DNA follows: TGTGCCAGCAGCCAGGCGAGCGGGTTCAACACCGGGGAGCTGTTTTTT.

The rearrangement joins TRBV7-2 to TRBJ1-2, with D maybe TRBD1 (6 bases). CDR3 length: 15 amino acids. The germline CDR1 and CDR2 sequences are SGHTA and FQGNSA. V lost 1 base to trimming and J lost 4 bases, with 13 bases between them. CDR3: CASSLVADSTYGYTF. DNA for the CDR3: TGTGCCAGCAGCTTAGTGGCGGACAGCACCTATGGCTACACCTTC.

This clone was detected only a few times. CDR3 in amino acids: CASSCKSVSGAQDTQYF. The CDR3 DNA is TGTGCCAGTAGCTGTAAGAGCGTATCGGGAGCCCAGGATACGCAGTATTTT. The chain carries TRBV19 and TRBJ2-3, with D possibly TRBD2 on 6 matching bases. The V end was cut by 6 bases, the J end by 6 bases, with 25 bases between. Germline V gene sequence: CDR1 LNHDA, CDR2 SQIVND (reference sequence). The CDR3 has 17 residues.

The V gene is TRBV4-1, the J gene TRBJ2-4; 7 bases line up with TRBD1. The junction had 9 bases not matched to a gene; V was cut back by 1 base and J by 0 bases. The CDR3 extends over 18 amino acids. The V gene's germline CDR1 is MGHRA and CDR2 YSYEKL. The CDR3 sequence: CASSQGVGGGLAKNIQYF. The CDR3 nucleotides are TGCGCCAGCAGCCAAGGGGTAGGGGGCGGGCTAGCCAAAAACATTCAGTACTTC.

The chain links TRBV7-9 to TRBJ2-7; D is uncertain. The CDR3 runs to 14 residues. The germline CDR1 and CDR2 sequences are SEHNR and FQNEAQ (reference sequence). Trimming left V 5 bases short and J 3 bases short, with 14 bases between. The CDR3 bases are TGTGCCAGCAGCCTCTGGCCCTCTCACTACGAGCAGTACTTC. Encoded protein: CASSLWPSHYEQYF.

This chain links TRBV9 with TRBJ2-7; tentatively, D is TRBD2 (6 bases). TRBJ2-5 matches the DNA end more closely, so the J call is doubtful. The CDR3 consists of 15 residues. CDR1 and CDR2 from the germline V gene are SGDLS and YYNGEE. The CDR3 DNA sequence: TGTGCCAGCAGCCCACTTCCGGGAGTACAAGAGACCCAGTACTTC. It encodes CASSPLPGVQETQYF.

The rearrangement links TRBV29-1 to TRBJ1-1; D is possibly TRBD1 (6 bases). V was trimmed by 0 bases and J by 5 bases, leaving 13 bases between them. Germline V gives CDR1 SQVTM, CDR2 ANQGSEA. The length of the CDR3 is 14 residues. The CDR3 nucleotides read TGCAGCGTTGAAGATTGCGGGGGCGGAACTGAAGCTTTCTTT. Protein product: CSVEDCGGGTEAFF.

This clone was picked up one time. V usage is TRBV6-5 and J usage is TRBJ2-5, with a tentative D call TRBD1 (6 bases). Germline CDR1 MNHEY, CDR2 SVGAGI. V was shortened by 2 bases and J by 2 bases, with 9 bases between the two germline ends. The CDR3 has 14 amino acids. The CDR3 spells CASSYQGTQETQYF. The DNA for the CDR3 is TGTGCCAGCAGTTACCAGGGGACGCAAGAGACCCAGTACTTC.